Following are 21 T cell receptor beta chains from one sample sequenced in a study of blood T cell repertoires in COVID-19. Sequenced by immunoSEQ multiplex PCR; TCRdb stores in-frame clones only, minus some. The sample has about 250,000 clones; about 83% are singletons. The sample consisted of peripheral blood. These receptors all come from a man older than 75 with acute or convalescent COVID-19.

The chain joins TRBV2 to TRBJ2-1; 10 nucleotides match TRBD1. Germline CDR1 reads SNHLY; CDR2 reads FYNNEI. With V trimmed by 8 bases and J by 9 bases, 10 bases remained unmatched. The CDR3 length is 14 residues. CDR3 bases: TGTGCCAGCCAGGGACAGGGGATAGTGGGTGAGCAGTTCTTC. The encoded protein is CASQGQGIVGEQFF.

DNA of the CDR3: TGTGCCAGCAGCTTTTGGAGGGTGGGGTATGGCTACACCTTC. Translating gives CASSFWRVGYGYTF. V and J are TRBV5-6 and TRBJ1-2; no reliable D call. Germline V gene lookup returns CDR1 SGHDT and CDR2 YYEEEE. Trimming took 2 bases from V and 5 from J, leaving 13 bases between them. CDR3 size: 14 residues.

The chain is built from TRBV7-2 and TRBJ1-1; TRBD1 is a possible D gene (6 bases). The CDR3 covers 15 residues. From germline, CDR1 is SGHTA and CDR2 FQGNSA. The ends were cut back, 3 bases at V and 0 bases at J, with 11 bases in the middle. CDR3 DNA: TGTGCCAGCAGCTTGACCGGACAGTTGAACACTGAAGCTTTCTTT. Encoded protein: CASSLTGQLNTEAFF.

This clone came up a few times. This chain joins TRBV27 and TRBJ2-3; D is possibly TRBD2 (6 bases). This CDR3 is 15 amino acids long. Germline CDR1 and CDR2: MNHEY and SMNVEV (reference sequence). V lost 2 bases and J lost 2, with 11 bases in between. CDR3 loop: CASSLRDFHTDTQYF. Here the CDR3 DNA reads TGTGCCAGCAGTTTACGGGACTTCCACACAGATACGCAGTATTTT.

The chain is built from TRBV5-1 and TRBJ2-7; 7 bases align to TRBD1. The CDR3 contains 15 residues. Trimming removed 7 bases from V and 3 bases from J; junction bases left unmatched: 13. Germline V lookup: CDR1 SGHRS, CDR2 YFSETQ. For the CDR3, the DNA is TGCGCCAGCCAAGCTTCCGGGACAGCGTTCTACGAGCAGTACTTC. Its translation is CASQASGTAFYEQYF.

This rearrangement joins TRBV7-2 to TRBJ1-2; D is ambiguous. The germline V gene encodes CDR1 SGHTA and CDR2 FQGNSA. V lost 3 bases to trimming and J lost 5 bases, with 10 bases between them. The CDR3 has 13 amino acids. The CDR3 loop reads CASSFTAPYGYTF. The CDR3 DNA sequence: TGTGCCAGCAGCTTCACAGCCCCTTATGGCTACACCTTC.

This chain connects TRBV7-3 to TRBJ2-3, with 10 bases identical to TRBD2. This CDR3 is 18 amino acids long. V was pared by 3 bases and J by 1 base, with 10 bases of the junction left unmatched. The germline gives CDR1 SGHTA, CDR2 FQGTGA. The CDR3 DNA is TGTGCCAGCAGCTTGACTAGCGGGTGGTATGGGGGCACAGATACGCAGTATTTT. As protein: CASSLTSGWYGGTDTQYF.

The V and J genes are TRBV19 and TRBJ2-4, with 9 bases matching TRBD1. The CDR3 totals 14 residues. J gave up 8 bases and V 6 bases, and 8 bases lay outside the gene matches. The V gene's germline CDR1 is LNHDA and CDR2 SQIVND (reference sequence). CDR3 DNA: TGTGCCAGTAGGGCCGAACAGGGGGCTGACATTCAGTACTTC. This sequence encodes CASRAEQGADIQYF.

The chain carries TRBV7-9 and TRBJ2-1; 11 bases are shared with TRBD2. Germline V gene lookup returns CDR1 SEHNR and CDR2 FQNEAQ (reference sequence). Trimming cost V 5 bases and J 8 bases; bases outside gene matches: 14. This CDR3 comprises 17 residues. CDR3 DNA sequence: TGTGCCAGCAGCCTCAAAACTAGCGGGGGCTCCTATTATGAGCAGTTCTTC. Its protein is CASSLKTSGGSYYEQFF.

The CDR3 protein is CASSQGTLDETQYF. CDR3 nucleotide sequence: TGTGCCAGCAGCCAAGGCACGCTAGACGAGACCCAGTACTTC. The chain couples TRBV4-2 to TRBJ2-5, with unresolved D. The germline CDR1 and CDR2 sequences are LGHNA and YNFKEQ. CDR3 length: 14 residues. V lost 1 base, J lost 5 bases, and 11 bases lay in between.

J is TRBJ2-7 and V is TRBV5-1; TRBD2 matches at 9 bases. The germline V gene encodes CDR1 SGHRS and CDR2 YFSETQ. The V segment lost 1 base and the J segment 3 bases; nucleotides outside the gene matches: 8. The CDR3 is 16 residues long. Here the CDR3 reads CASSLRSGRSGYEQYF. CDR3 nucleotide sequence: TGCGCCAGCAGCTTGCGTAGCGGGAGATCTGGCTACGAGCAGTACTTC.

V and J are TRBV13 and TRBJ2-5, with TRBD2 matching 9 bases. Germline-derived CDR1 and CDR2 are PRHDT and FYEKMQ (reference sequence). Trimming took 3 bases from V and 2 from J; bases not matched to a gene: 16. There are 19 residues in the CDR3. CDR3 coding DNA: TGTGCCAGCAGCTTCGGGGTCCGCGAGGTGGCGGGGGGGCAAGAGACCCAGTACTTC. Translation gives CASSFGVREVAGGQETQYF.

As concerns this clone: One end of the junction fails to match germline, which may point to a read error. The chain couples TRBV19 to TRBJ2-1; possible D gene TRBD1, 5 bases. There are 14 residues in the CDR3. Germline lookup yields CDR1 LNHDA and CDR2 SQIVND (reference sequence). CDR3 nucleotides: TGTGCCAGTAGTATGCGACAGAGCTACAGTGAGCAGTTCTTC. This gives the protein CASSMRQSYSEQFF.

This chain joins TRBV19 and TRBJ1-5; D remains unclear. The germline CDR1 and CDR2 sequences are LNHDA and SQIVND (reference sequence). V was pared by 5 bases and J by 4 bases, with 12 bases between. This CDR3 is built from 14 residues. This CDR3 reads CASSREGWNQPQHF. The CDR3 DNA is TGTGCCAGTAGTCGCGAGGGATGGAATCAGCCCCAGCATTTT.

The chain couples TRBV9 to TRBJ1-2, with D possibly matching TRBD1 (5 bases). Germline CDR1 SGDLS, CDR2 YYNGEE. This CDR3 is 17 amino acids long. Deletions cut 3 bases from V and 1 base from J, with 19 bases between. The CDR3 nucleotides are TGTGCCAGCAGCGCGCCTTTGGGGCTGCCGTTTAACTATGGCTACACCTTC. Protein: CASSAPLGLPFNYGYTF.

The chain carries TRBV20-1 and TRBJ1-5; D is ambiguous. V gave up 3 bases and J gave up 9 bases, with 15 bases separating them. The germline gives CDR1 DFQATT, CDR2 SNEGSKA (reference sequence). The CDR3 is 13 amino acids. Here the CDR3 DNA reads TGCAGTGCTAGTCTTGGGGAGTATCTGCCCCAGCATTTT. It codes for CSASLGEYLPQHF.

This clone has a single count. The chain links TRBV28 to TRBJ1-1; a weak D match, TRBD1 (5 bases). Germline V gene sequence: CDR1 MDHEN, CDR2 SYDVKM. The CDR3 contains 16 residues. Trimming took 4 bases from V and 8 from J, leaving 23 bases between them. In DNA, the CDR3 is TGTGCCAGCAGTTCTTCAAGGTACGTGACAGCCCCCGAAGCTTTCTTT. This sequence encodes CASSSSRYVTAPEAFF.

CDR3 nucleotides: TGTGCCAGCAGCTTAGAAGGGGGTTCCTTGTCTGGAAACACCATATATTTT. This translates into CASSLEGGSLSGNTIYF. The chain has TRBV7-6 and TRBJ1-3, with a possible D match to TRBD1 (6 bases). The V gene's germline CDR1 is SGHVS and CDR2 FNYEAQ. This CDR3 has 17 amino acids. V was pared by 1 base and J by 1 base, with 14 bases between.

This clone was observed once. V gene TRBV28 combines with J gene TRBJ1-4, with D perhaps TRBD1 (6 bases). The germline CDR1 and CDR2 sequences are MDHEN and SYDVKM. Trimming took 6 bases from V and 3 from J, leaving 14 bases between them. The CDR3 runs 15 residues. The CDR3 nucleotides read TGTGCCAGCAGCTCCTACAGGGTGGCTAATGAAAAACTGTTTTTT. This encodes CASSSYRVANEKLFF. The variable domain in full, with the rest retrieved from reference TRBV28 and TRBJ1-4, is DVKVTQSSRYLVKRTGEKVFLECVQDMDHENMFWYRQDPGLGLRLIYFSYDVKMKEKGDIPEGYSVSREKKERFSLILESASTNQTSMYLCASSSYRVANEKLFFGSGTQLSVL.

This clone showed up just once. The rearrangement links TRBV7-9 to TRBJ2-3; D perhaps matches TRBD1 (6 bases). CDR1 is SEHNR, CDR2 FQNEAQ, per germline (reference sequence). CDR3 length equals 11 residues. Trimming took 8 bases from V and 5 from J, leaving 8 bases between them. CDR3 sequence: CASGGQDTQYF. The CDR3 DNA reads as TGTGCCAGCGGGGGACAAGATACGCAGTATTTT.

The CDR3 loop is CASSQGPGLAGGTGELFF. The CDR3 nucleotides are TGTGCCAGCAGCCAAGGACCGGGACTAGCGGGAGGCACCGGGGAGCTGTTTTTT. The rearrangement uses TRBV3-1 (or the pseudogene TRBV3-2) and TRBJ2-2; 15 positions match TRBD2. The trim removed 1 base at V and 4 bases at J, leaving 4 bases unmatched. Per the germline V gene, CDR1 is LGHDT and CDR2 is YNNKEL (reference sequence). The CDR3 loop spans 18 amino acids.